This note documents a single T cell receptor (beta chain) sequence. This sample stems from a study of T cell responses to AZD1222 COVID-19 vaccine. The data were produced by immunoSEQ multiplex PCR, yet TCRdb's version contains in-frame clones alone and is incomplete. The sample carries 150,000 to 200,000 clones, 90% to 95% recorded once. Trimming cost V 4 bases and J 0 bases, with 13 bases left between them. Germline V gene data show CDR1 as SGHNT and CDR2 as YENEEA. The CDR3 totals 16 residues. Source: peripheral blood, taken on day 0 of MenACWY control vaccination. The rearrangement links TRBV11-3 to TRBJ2-1; D is ambiguous. The source is an adult in good health. The CDR3 sequence: CASSSLGGSSYNEQFF. The CDR3, as DNA: TGTGCCAGCAGCTCCCTCGGCGGCAGCTCCTACAATGAGCAGTTCTTC.